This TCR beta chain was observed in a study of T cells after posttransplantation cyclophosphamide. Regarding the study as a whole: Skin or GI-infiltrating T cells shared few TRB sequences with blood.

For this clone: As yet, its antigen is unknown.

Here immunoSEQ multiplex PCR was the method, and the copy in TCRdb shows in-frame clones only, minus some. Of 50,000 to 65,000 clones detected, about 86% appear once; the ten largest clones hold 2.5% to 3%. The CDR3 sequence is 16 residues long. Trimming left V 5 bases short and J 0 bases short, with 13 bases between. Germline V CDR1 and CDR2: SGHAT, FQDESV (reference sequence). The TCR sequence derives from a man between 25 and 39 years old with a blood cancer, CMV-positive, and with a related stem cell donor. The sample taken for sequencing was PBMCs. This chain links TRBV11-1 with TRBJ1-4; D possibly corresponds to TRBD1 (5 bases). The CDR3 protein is CASSPGPAATNEKLFF. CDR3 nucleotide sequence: TGTGCCAGCAGCCCAGGGCCAGCTGCAACTAATGAAAAACTGTTTTTT.